The present entry profiles one T cell receptor (beta chain) with its context. The antigen is unknown. The treatment here: roughly nine-day PBMC culture with coronavirus spike peptide pools or control peptides (ViraFEST assay). In the ViraFEST assay, peptide-pool expansion preceded TCR sequencing of expanded clonotypes. The assay that was used to sequence DNA from cultured CD4+ T cells was the Oncomine TCR Beta short-read assay. TCRdb redid the calling of the PCR reads with MiXCR, one entry per CDR3 protein. The sample includes about 5,500 distinct CDR3 sequences, about 71% of them seen just once. The data belong to a study of vaccination and CD4 T cells after COVID-19. The overall study: Convalescent participants consisted of six males and four females, two being Hispanic. Overlapping spike pools from SARS-CoV-2 and HCoV-NL63, HCoV-OC43 and HCoV-229E served as culture stimuli.

The CDR3 totals 14 residues. Germline CDR1 is ENHRY and CDR2 is SYGVKD. The J segment lost 3 bases and the V segment lost 4 bases, leaving 0 bases of the junction unmatched. Sequenced material: CD4+ T cells from blood, cultured in vitro. The V call is TRBV10-3, the J call TRBJ2-3; 11 bases agree with TRBD2. This TCR was recovered from a human donor who had recovered from COVID-19. Here the CDR3 DNA reads TGTGCCATCAGTGGACTAGCGGGAACAGATACGCAGTATTTT. It is translated as CAISGLAGTDTQYF.